This section outlines one T cell receptor (beta chain) sequence together with its context. TCRdb re-derived calls from the 5' RACE reads in MiXCR, one entry per CDR3 protein. This table holds roughly 400,000 distinct CDR3 sequences, 16% found once. The data were obtained in a study of T-cell memory formation after mild COVID-19. This CDR3 is 13 amino acids long. Germline V gene sequence: CDR1 DFQATT, CDR2 SNEGSKA (reference sequence). Trimming cost V 3 bases and J 8 bases, with 16 bases left between them. This chain uses TRBV20-1 with TRBJ1-2; D perhaps matches TRBD1 (5 bases). The sequencing input was PBMCs or a T cell subset sorted from them (not recorded which). The sequence was collected from a man between 18 and 29 years old who had mild COVID-19 (a few samples of this study predate the infection). Cell type and time point are not known. Here the CDR3 reads CSARPVSGLGYTF. The CDR3 DNA follows: TGCAGTGCTAGGCCCGTATCAGGGCTCGGCTACACCTTC.